One and the same sample provided the 7 T cell receptor beta chains below, sequenced in a study of blood T cell repertoires in COVID-19. TCRdb keeps only in-frame clones here, not all; method: immunoSEQ multiplex PCR. The table lists 350,000 to 500,000 clones, more than 70% of them singletons, with 1.4% in the top ten. Material: PBMCs or T cells enriched from blood (not recorded which). The receptors derive from a woman between 18 and 30 years old who had been exposed to COVID-19.

This chain joins TRBV28 and TRBJ2-7; TRBD2 matches 11 bases. CDR3 length: 15 amino acids. V dropped 5 bases and J dropped 5; count of bases not matched to a gene: 8. CDR1 and CDR2 from the germline V gene are MDHEN and SYDVKM. CDR3 sequence (DNA): TGTGCCAGCAGTATACCTACTAGCGGGAGACACGAGCAGTACTTC. Its protein product is CASSIPTSGRHEQYF. The variable domain in full, with the rest retrieved from reference TRBV28 and TRBJ2-7, is DVKVTQSSRYLVKRTGEKVFLECVQDMDHENMFWYRQDPGLGLRLIYFSYDVKMKEKGDIPEGYSVSREKKERFSLILESASTNQTSMYLCASSIPTSGRHEQYFGPGTRLTVT.

The J gene is TRBJ2-7, the V gene TRBV30; tentative D call: TRBD2 (5 bases). The CDR3 loop spans 11 amino acids. Trimming shortened V by 5 bases and J by 3 bases, and 8 bases separated the two germline ends. The V gene's germline CDR1 is GTSNPN and CDR2 SVGIG (reference sequence). CDR3 region: CAWQTSYEQYF. As DNA, the CDR3 is TGTGCCTGGCAAACTAGCTACGAGCAGTACTTC.

The chain couples TRBV28 to TRBJ2-3; the D gene is possibly TRBD1 (6 bases). The length of the CDR3 is 13 residues. The germline gives CDR1 MDHEN, CDR2 SYDVKM. V lost 8 bases, J lost 2 bases, and 11 bases lay in between. The CDR3 reads CASRTDATDTQYF. The CDR3 nucleotides read TGTGCCAGCCGGACAGACGCCACAGATACGCAGTATTTT.

CDR3 coding DNA: TGTGCCAGCAGCTCACAGACAGGGCTGAACACTGAAGCTTTCTTT. It is translated as CASSSQTGLNTEAFF. V usage is TRBV7-9 and J usage is TRBJ1-1; 7 positions match TRBD1. Germline V gene sequence: CDR1 SEHNR, CDR2 FQNEAQ (reference sequence). The CDR3 length is 15 residues. The junction had 5 bases not matched to a gene; V was cut back by 4 bases and J by 0 bases. Complete variable domain (other parts from reference TRBV7-9 and TRBJ1-1): DTGVSQNPRHKITKRGQNVTFRCDPISEHNRLYWYRQTLGQGPEFLTYFQNEAQLEKSRLLSDRFSAERPKGSFSTLEIQRTEQGDSAMYLCASSSQTGLNTEAFFGQGTRLTVV.

The CDR3 spells CASSLMGLEQYF. The CDR3 DNA reads TGTGCCAGCAGTTTAATGGGGCTGGAGCAGTACTTC. The chain joins TRBV27 to TRBJ2-7, with D perhaps matching TRBD1 (5 bases). V was trimmed by 2 bases and J by 7 bases, leaving 9 bases between them. Germline-derived CDR1 and CDR2 are MNHEY and SMNVEV (reference sequence). CDR3 length equals 12 residues.

This clone was found once. The J gene is TRBJ1-1, the V gene TRBV15; the match to TRBD1 covers 8 bases. There are 15 residues in the CDR3. The germline CDR1 and CDR2 sequences are LNHNV and YYDKDF (reference sequence). The junction had 5 bases not matched to a gene; V was cut back by 3 bases and J by 2 bases. In DNA, the CDR3 is TGTGCCACCAGCAGGGAGACAGGGGATAACACTGAAGCTTTCTTT. Protein sequence: CATSRETGDNTEAFF.

The rearrangement joins TRBV4-1 to TRBJ1-1, with D hard to call. This CDR3 is 14 amino acids long. Germline CDR1 and CDR2: MGHRA and YSYEKL. Deletions cut 0 bases from V and 1 base from J, with 6 bases between. The CDR3, as DNA: TGCGCCAGCAGCCAAGATGCGGAGAACACTGAAGCTTTCTTT. Amino acid sequence: CASSQDAENTEAFF.